This T cell receptor (beta chain) was captured in a study of blood T cells in healthy people across ages. This clonotype was observed a few times. Combining a sample-barcoded 5' primer with a J-beta primer mix, a second PCR ran for roughly 7 to 11 cycles. TCRdb ran MiXCR on the 5' RACE reads and lists one entry per CDR3 protein. The table shows roughly 560,000 distinct CDR3 sequences, with about 24% occurring only once. Each sample gave at least 7 million isolated PBMCs. Germline V CDR1 and CDR2: SGHTA, FQGNSA. Trimming left V 8 bases short and J 4 bases short, with 14 bases between. This CDR3 comprises 14 residues. A further study also used this sample, focusing on T cells of mothers and their children.

The genes are TRBV7-2 and TRBJ2-2, with D perhaps matching TRBD1 (6 bases). The sample comprised blood. This sequence was found in a boy between 10 and 17 years old in good health. Written as DNA, the CDR3 is TGTGCCAGCCGGATTGGGGGCAGCACCGGGGAGCTGTTTTTT. Its protein product is CASRIGGSTGELFF. The full variable domain, rest sourced from reference TRBV7-2 and TRBJ2-2, is GAGVSQSPSNKVTEKGKDVELRCDPISGHTALYWYRQSLGQGLEFLIYFQGNSAPDKSGLPSDRFSAERTGGSVSTLTIQRTQQEDSAVYLCASRIGGSTGELFFGEGSRLTVL.